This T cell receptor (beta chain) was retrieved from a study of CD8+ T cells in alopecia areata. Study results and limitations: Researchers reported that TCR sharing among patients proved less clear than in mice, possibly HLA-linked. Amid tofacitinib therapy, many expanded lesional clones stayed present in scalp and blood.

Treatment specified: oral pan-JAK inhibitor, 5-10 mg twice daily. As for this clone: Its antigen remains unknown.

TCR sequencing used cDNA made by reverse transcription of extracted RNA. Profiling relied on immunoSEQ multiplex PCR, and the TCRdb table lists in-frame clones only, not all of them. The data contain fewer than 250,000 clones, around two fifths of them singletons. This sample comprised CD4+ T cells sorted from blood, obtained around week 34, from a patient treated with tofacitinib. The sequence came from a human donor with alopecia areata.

The CDR3 here is CASKTPGPGTNIQYF. The CDR3 region has the DNA TGTGCCAGCAAAACTCCGGGACCCGGGACGAACATTCAGTACTTC. The gene calls are TRBV6-6 and TRBJ2-4; possibly TRBD1 or TRBD2 for D (5 bases each). V was pared by 7 bases and J by 7 bases, with 20 bases between. The CDR3 spans 15 residues. Germline values: CDR1 MNHNY, CDR2 SVGAGI (reference sequence).